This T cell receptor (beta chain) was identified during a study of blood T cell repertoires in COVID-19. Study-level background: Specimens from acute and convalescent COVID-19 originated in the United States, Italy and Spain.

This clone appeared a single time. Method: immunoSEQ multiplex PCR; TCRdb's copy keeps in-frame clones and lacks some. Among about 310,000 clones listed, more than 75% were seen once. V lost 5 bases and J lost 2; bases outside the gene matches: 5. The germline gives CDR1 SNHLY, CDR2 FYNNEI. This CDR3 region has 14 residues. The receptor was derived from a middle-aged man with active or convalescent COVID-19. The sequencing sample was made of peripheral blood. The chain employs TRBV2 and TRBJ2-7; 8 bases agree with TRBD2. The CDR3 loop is CASSSSGTTYEQYF. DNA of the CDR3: TGTGCCAGCAGTAGTAGCGGGACTACCTACGAGCAGTACTTC.